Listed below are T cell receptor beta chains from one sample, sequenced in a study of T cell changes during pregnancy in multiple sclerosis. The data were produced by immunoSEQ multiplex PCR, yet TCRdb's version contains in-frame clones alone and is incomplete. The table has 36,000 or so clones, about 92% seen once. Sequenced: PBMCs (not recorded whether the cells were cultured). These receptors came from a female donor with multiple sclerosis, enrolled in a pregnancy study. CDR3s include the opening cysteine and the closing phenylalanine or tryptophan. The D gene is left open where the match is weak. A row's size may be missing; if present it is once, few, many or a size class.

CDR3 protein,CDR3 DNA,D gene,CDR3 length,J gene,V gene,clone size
CASSLFGQDNEQFF,TGTGCCAGCAGCTTATTTGGTCAGGACAATGAGCAGTTCTTC,.,14,TRBJ2-1,TRBV7-9,once
CAWSVQQYNEQFF,TGTGCCTGGAGTGTACAGCAGTACAATGAGCAGTTCTTC,.,13,TRBJ2-1,TRBV30,.
CASSDRRAATEAFF,TGTGCCAGCAGTGATCGAAGGGCTGCCACTGAAGCTTTCTTT,.,14,TRBJ1-1,TRBV6-1,.
CSELAGSSYNEQFF,TGCAGCGAGCTAGCGGGGAGCTCCTACAATGAGCAGTTCTTC,TRBD2,14,TRBJ2-1,TRBV29-1,.
CASSLWANEQFF,TGTGCCAGCAGCTTATGGGCGAATGAGCAGTTCTTC,.,12,TRBJ2-1,TRBV11-2,once
CASKKGNLLDTEAFF,TGTGCCAGTAAGAAAGGGAACCTCCTAGACACTGAAGCTTTCTTT,.,15,TRBJ1-1,TRBV19,few
CSPIKPHPGGTTYEQYF,TGCAGCCCTATAAAGCCGCATCCGGGAGGGACGACCTACGAGCAGTACTTC,TRBD2,17,TRBJ2-7,TRBV29-1,.
CASSQERGGWFDTEAFF,TGCGCCAGCAGCCAAGAGAGGGGGGGGTGGTTTGACACTGAAGCTTTCTTT,.,17,TRBJ1-1,TRBV4-3,.
CASSPGQNYGYTF,TGTGCCAGCAGCCCGGGACAAAACTATGGCTACACCTTC,.,13,TRBJ1-2,TRBV11-2,few
CASTLAGDIGTYEQYF,TGTGCCAGCACCCTAGCGGGAGACATTGGGACCTACGAGCAGTACTTC,TRBD2,16,TRBJ2-7,TRBV28,once
CAWSVQGAGEQYF,TGTGCCTGGAGTGTACAGGGGGCGGGGGAGCAGTACTTC,TRBD1,13,TRBJ2-7,TRBV30,.
CSARHSNEQFF,TGCAGTGCTAGACACAGTAATGAGCAGTTCTTC,.,11,TRBJ2-1,TRBV20-1,once
CASSLGTSGTDTQYF,TGCGCCAGCAGCCTTGGGACTAGCGGGACGGATACGCAGTATTTT,TRBD2,15,TRBJ2-3,TRBV5-1,.
CASSQVVADYEQYF,TGTGCCAGCAGCCAAGTCGTAGCGGACTACGAGCAGTACTTC,.,14,TRBJ2-7,TRBV4-2,.
CSVDDRGRETQYF,TGCAGCGTTGACGATCGGGGGCGAGAGACCCAGTACTTC,.,13,TRBJ2-5,TRBV29-1,once
CASSLDHYEAFF,TGTGCCAGCAGCTTAGATCATTATGAAGCTTTCTTT,.,12,TRBJ1-1,TRBV11-2,few
CASSLGTSGGYTF,TGTGCCAGCAGCTTAGGGACCTCGGGGGGCTACACCTTC,.,13,TRBJ1-2,TRBV13,.
CASSQVRGYEQYF,TGCGCCAGCAGCCAAGTGCGGGGCTACGAGCAGTACTTC,.,13,TRBJ2-7,TRBV4-1,.
CASSQAGTQETQYF,TGCGCCAGCAGCCAAGCGGGAACACAAGAGACCCAGTACTTC,.,14,TRBJ2-5,TRBV4-1,.
CAISETGVYNEQFF,TGTGCCATCAGTGAAACAGGGGTTTACAATGAGCAGTTCTTC,TRBD1,14,TRBJ2-1,TRBV10-3,.
CASSLLGGKETQYF,TGTGCCAGCAGTTTATTGGGCGGGAAAGAGACCCAGTACTTC,.,14,TRBJ2-5,TRBV27,.
CASSLAGDFFSGNTIYF,TGTGCCAGCAGCTTGGCAGGGGATTTTTTCTCTGGAAACACCATATATTTT,.,17,TRBJ1-3,TRBV5-4,.
CASSGLRGAQETQYF,TGTGCCAGCAGTGGACTCCGTGGGGCTCAAGAGACCCAGTACTTC,.,15,TRBJ2-5,TRBV2,.
CASSPGLHPNEQFF,TGTGCCAGCAGCCCAGGCCTGCACCCCAATGAGCAGTTCTTC,.,14,TRBJ2-1,TRBV7-3,.
CASWDWSSYNEQFF,TGTGCCAGCTGGGACTGGAGCTCCTACAATGAGCAGTTCTTC,.,14,TRBJ2-1,TRBV2,.
CASMGDRGRDTEAFF,TGTGCCAGTATGGGAGACAGGGGGCGCGACACTGAAGCTTTCTTT,TRBD1,15,TRBJ1-1,TRBV19,.
CASSLGADPTDTQYF,TGTGCTAGCAGCTTAGGGGCAGATCCCACAGATACGCAGTATTTT,.,15,TRBJ2-3,TRBV7-7,.
CASARRRPLQPQHF,TGTGCCAGCGCCAGGCGGAGACCCTTACAGCCCCAGCATTTT,.,14,TRBJ1-5,TRBV28,.
CASRGLGQPQHF,TGTGCCAGCAGGGGGCTTGGTCAGCCCCAGCATTTT,.,12,TRBJ1-5,TRBV28,.
CSLEGTGPPGTQYF,TGCAGCTTAGAAGGGACTGGACCGCCTGGGACCCAGTACTTC,.,14,TRBJ2-5,TRBV29-1,.
CASSLERPRGTEAFF,TGTGCCAGCAGTTTAGAAAGGCCTCGCGGGACTGAAGCTTTCTTT,.,15,TRBJ1-1,TRBV27,.
CASSIEVDFYGYTF,TGTGCCAGTAGTATTGAGGTCGACTTCTATGGCTACACCTTC,.,14,TRBJ1-2,TRBV19,few
CASSLNNEQFF,TGTGCCAGCAGCCTAAACAATGAGCAGTTCTTC,.,11,TRBJ2-1,TRBV2,once
CASSHETGGYEQYF,TGTGCCAGCAGCCACGAAACCGGGGGCTACGAGCAGTACTTC,.,14,TRBJ2-7,TRBV7-3,.
CASRAVDSVGTEAFF,TGCGCCAGCAGGGCCGTTGACAGTGTTGGCACTGAAGCTTTCTTT,.,15,TRBJ1-1,TRBV5-1,.
CASSLDPGFTYEQYF,TGTGCCAGCAGCCTTGACCCAGGATTCACCTACGAGCAGTACTTC,.,15,TRBJ2-7,TRBV7-9,.